Shown below are 11 T cell receptor beta chains from a single sample sequenced in a study of CD8+ T cells in alopecia areata. Stated treatment: oral pan-JAK inhibitor, 5-10 mg twice daily. It was cDNA, reverse transcribed from extracted RNA, that served as the sequencing template. Method: immunoSEQ multiplex PCR; TCRdb's copy keeps in-frame clones and lacks some. The table records over 150,000 clones, approximately 57% of them present only once. The sample in question was CD4+ T cells sorted from blood, obtained at week 24, from a patient treated with tofacitinib. These receptors were taken from a human donor with alopecia areata.

The chain combines TRBV4-2 with TRBJ1-2; the match to TRBD1 covers 8 bases. The ends lost 4 bases at V and 4 bases at J; junction bases unmatched: 5. The CDR3 loop spans 14 amino acids. From germline, CDR1 is LGHNA and CDR2 YNFKEQ. CDR3 DNA sequence: TGTGCCAGCAGCCCGGGACAGGAAATCTATGGCTACACCTTC. This codes for CASSPGQEIYGYTF.

In its sample, this clone was seen a few times. Other DNA sequences in the same sample also yield this CDR3. V usage is TRBV7-9 and J usage is TRBJ2-7; D uncertain. Germline lookup yields CDR1 SEHNR and CDR2 FQNEAQ (reference sequence). V was shortened by 3 bases and J by 2 bases, with 2 bases between the two germline ends. The CDR3 totals 11 residues. The CDR3 region is CASSLTYEQYF. The DNA for the CDR3 is TGTGCCAGCAGCTTGACCTACGAGCAGTACTTC.

The rearrangement links TRBV5-1 to TRBJ2-6; 7 nucleotides align to TRBD1. Trimming at V came to 4 bases and at J to 0 bases, leaving 7 bases not matched to a gene. CDR1 SGHRS and CDR2 YFSETQ come from the germline V gene. The CDR3 totals 17 residues. In DNA form, the CDR3 reads TGCGCCAGCAGCAAAGGGGACAGCGGCTCTGGGGCCAACGTCCTGACTTTC. It codes for CASSKGDSGSGANVLTF.

The chain combines TRBV25-1 with TRBJ2-7; D gene unclear. CDR1 is MGHDK and CDR2 is SYGVNS in the germline V gene. V lost 0 bases to trimming and J lost 2 bases, with 2 bases between them. The CDR3 extends over 12 amino acids. In DNA, the CDR3 is TGTGCCAGCAGTGAATACCCCTACGAGCAGTACTTC. Translation: CASSEYPYEQYF.

CDR3 protein: CASSGAGAVQETQYF. CDR3 in DNA: TGTGCCAGCAGTGGAGCGGGGGCCGTCCAAGAGACCCAGTACTTC. The chain couples TRBV2 to TRBJ2-5, with TRBD2 identical over 8 bases. V was pared by 4 bases and J by 1 base, with 5 bases of the junction left unmatched. The CDR3 has 15 residues. From germline, CDR1 is SNHLY and CDR2 FYNNEI.

V gene TRBV5-1 combines with J gene TRBJ2-7, with D possibly matching TRBD1 (6 bases). The V end was cut by 4 bases, the J end by 4 bases, with 12 bases between. Germline assignment: CDR1 SGHRS and CDR2 YFSETQ. CDR3 length equals 13 residues. The DNA for the CDR3 is TGCGCCAGCAGCCCCAACAGGGTATACGAGCAGTACTTC. Residues: CASSPNRVYEQYF.

The V and J genes are TRBV5-8 and TRBJ2-5; D possibly corresponds to TRBD2 (5 bases). Germline assignment: CDR1 SGHTS and CDR2 YDEGEE. V lost 4 bases and J lost 1, with 14 bases in between. The CDR3 contains 15 residues. Here the CDR3 DNA reads TGTGCCAGCAGCCTGGGGAGCAGCACCCAAGAGACCCAGTACTTC. Protein: CASSLGSSTQETQYF. The full variable domain, completed using reference TRBV5-8 and TRBJ2-5, is EAGVTQSPTHLIKTRGQQATLRCSPISGHTSVYWYQQALGLGLQFLLWYDEGEERNRGNFPPRFSGRQFPNYSSELNVNALELEDSALYLCASSLGSSTQETQYFGPGTRLLVL.

As for this clone: The sample contains more than one DNA sequence encoding this CDR3. The V call is TRBV5-1, the J call TRBJ2-3, with D unresolved. The CDR3 contains 13 residues. Trimming took off 0 bases at V and 0 bases at J, with 2 bases between the two ends. Germline-derived CDR1 and CDR2 are SGHRS and YFSETQ. The CDR3 reads CASSLESTDTQYF. For the CDR3, the DNA is TGCGCCAGCAGCTTGGAAAGCACAGATACGCAGTATTTT.

V is TRBV19 and J is TRBJ2-3, with a tentative D call TRBD2 (6 bases). Trimming took off 10 bases at V and 1 base at J, with 18 bases between the two ends. This CDR3 spans 15 amino acids. The germline V gene has CDR1 LNHDA and CDR2 SQIVND (reference sequence). The CDR3 nucleotides read TGTGCCACAGTAGATGGGGGAGGCGGCACAGATACGCAGTATTTT. Protein sequence: CATVDGGGGTDTQYF.

The genes are TRBV19 and TRBJ2-7, with a weak D call TRBD1 (6 bases). Germline CDR1 reads LNHDA; CDR2 reads SQIVND (reference sequence). This CDR3 comprises 14 residues. Trimming left V 5 bases short and J 4 bases short, with 15 bases between. CDR3 protein: CASSPRQDHYEQYF. CDR3 DNA: TGTGCCAGTAGTCCGCGACAGGACCATTACGAGCAGTACTTC.

A few counts support this clone. The CDR3 sequence is CASSQSSGGYTDTQYF. The CDR3 nucleotides are TGCGCCAGCAGCCAGTCTAGCGGGGGGTACACAGATACGCAGTATTTT. J is TRBJ2-3 and V is TRBV4-1, with 11 bases matching TRBD2. CDR3 length equals 16 residues. The V segment lost 3 bases and the J segment 2 bases; nucleotides outside the gene matches: 4. Germline V lookup: CDR1 MGHRA, CDR2 YSYEKL.